This T cell receptor beta chain was sequenced in a study of T cell responses to AZD1222 COVID-19 vaccine. General study findings and limits: Clonal diversity was possibly underestimated, and white British individuals and females predominated among donors.

The length of the CDR3 is 15 residues. Trimming left V 4 bases short and J 4 bases short, with 12 bases between. Germline loops: CDR1 SGHDT, CDR2 YYEEEE. Second-dose timings of about 4 or about 12 weeks were pooled. Measured with immunoSEQ multiplex PCR; TCRdb has only the in-frame clones, and not every one. Here the sample spans more than 95,000 clones, 75% to 90% being singletons. Comment on this clone: Its cognate antigen is unknown.

Sequenced material: peripheral blood, taken 28 days after the second AZD1222 dose. V usage is TRBV5-6 and J usage is TRBJ1-6; D is unclear. This TCR came from an adult who received the AZD1222 COVID-19 vaccine. CDR3 DNA: TGTGCCAGCAGCCCGGAAGGTTCTTATAATTCACCCCTCCACTTT. Translating gives CASSPEGSYNSPLHF. Variable domain in full (rest from reference TRBV5-6 and TRBJ1-6): DAGVTQSPTHLIKTRGQQVTLRCSPKSGHDTVSWYQQALGQGPQFIFQYYEEEERQRGNFPDRFSGHQFPNYSSELNVNALLLGDSALYLCASSPEGSYNSPLHFGNGTRLTVT.